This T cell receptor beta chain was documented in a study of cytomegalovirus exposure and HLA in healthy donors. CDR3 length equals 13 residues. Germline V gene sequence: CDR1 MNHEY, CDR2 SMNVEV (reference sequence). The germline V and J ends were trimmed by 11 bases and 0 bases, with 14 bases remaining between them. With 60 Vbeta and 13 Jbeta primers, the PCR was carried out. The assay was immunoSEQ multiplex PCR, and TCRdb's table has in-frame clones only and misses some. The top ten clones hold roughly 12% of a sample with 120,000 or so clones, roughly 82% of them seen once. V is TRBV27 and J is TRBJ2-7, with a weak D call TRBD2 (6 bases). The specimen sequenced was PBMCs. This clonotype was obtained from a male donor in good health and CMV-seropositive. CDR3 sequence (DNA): TGTGCCTCTAGGTCCGGGGGCTCCTACGAGCAGTACTTC. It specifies CASRSGGSYEQYF.